This T cell receptor beta chain was identified during a study of T cell responses to AZD1222 COVID-19 vaccine. The study's findings and limits: Nearly half of the spike-specific TCRs reportedly recognize variant regions that carry no mutations. Among AZD1222 vaccinees, only five or six were seropositive at baseline.

Analyses pooled second doses at about 4 or about 12 weeks. The assay was immunoSEQ multiplex PCR, and TCRdb's table has in-frame clones only and misses some. The sample records about 140,000 clones, 85% to 95% being singletons. About this clone: Its target is not known.

The ends lost 7 bases at V and 4 bases at J; junction bases unmatched: 6. The CDR3 sequence is 13 residues long. Germline CDR1 reads MDHEN; CDR2 reads SYDVKM. This TCR came from an adult who received the AZD1222 COVID-19 vaccine. J is TRBJ2-5 and V is TRBV28; TRBD2 matches 7 bases. The sequences come from peripheral blood, collected 28 days after the second AZD1222 dose. CDR3 nucleotide sequence: TGTGCCAGCAAAGTGGCTAGCGGAGAGACCCAGTACTTC. Translating gives CASKVASGETQYF. Together with reference TRBV28 and TRBJ2-5, the CDR3 gives the full variable domain: DVKVTQSSRYLVKRTGEKVFLECVQDMDHENMFWYRQDPGLGLRLIYFSYDVKMKEKGDIPEGYSVSREKKERFSLILESASTNQTSMYLCASKVASGETQYFGPGTRLLVL.